This TCR beta chain was obtained from a study of cytomegalovirus exposure and HLA in healthy donors. Broader study findings: Across all donors, roughly uniform sequencing depth was an assumption of the presence/absence analyses. Most TCR beta V segments were productive about 87% or about 30% of the time in an earlier analysis.

The study ran its PCR with 60 Vbeta and 13 Jbeta primers. TCRdb's copy holds only in-frame clones and misses some; the assay was immunoSEQ multiplex PCR. The top ten hold approximately 1.3% of the sample, which has over 150,000 clones, around 80% seen once. Notes on this clone: Antigen: not known.

V was shortened by 5 bases and J by 0 bases, with 17 bases between the two germline ends. Per the germline V gene, CDR1 is SGHNT and CDR2 is YENEEA. CDR3 length equals 17 residues. This TCR derives from a woman in her twenties or thirties in good health and CMV-seropositive. The specimen was PBMCs. The chain employs TRBV11-3 and TRBJ1-3; no definite D call. The CDR3 loop is CASSPLQPDNSGNTIYF. The CDR3 coding sequence is TGTGCCAGCAGCCCCCTGCAACCCGACAACTCTGGAAACACCATATATTTT.